This TCR beta chain was recovered during a study of blood T cell repertoires in COVID-19. The overall study: COVID-19 samples collected from the United States, Italy and Spain covered acute and convalescent phases. T cells, B-cell-depleted T cells, or PBMCs provided the cDNA or gDNA that served as material.

Under the authors' procedure: Using reference gene primer amplification, nucleated cell counts were estimated. The protocol was immunoSEQ multiplex PCR, while the TCRdb copy is restricted to in-frame clones and leaves out a portion. The V and J calls and clone size are taken from that table; D and trimming were inferred from the DNA. The sample contains around 92,000 clones, around 72% of which appear only once. Seattle's cohort entered during active infection and was followed longitudinally. From germline, CDR1 is LNHDA and CDR2 SQIVND (reference sequence). The trim removed 1 base at V and 6 bases at J, leaving 19 bases unmatched. This CDR3 comprises 20 residues.

V is TRBV19 and J is TRBJ2-2; 8 bases map to TRBD2. The sample taken for sequencing was peripheral blood. This TCR was sampled from a man between 65 and 85 years old with COVID-19, enrolled during active disease. CDR3 amino acids: CASSIVGTSGLLGWSGELFF. The CDR3, as DNA: TGTGCCAGTAGTATAGTCGGTACTAGCGGACTGCTCGGGTGGTCCGGGGAGCTGTTTTTT.